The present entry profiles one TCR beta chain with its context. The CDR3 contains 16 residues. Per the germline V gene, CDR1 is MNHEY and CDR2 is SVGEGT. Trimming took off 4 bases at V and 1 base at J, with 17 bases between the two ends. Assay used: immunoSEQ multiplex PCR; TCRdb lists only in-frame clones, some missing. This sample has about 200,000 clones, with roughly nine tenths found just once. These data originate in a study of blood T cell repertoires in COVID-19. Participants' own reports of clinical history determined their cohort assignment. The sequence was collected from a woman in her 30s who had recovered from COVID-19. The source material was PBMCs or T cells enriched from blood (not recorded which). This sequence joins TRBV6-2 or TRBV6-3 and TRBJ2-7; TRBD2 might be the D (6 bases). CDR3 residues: CASSSPGVAVSYEQYF. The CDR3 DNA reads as TGTGCCAGCAGTTCTCCCGGAGTAGCGGTTTCCTACGAGCAGTACTTC.